The source of this T cell receptor (beta chain) is a study of spatial heterogeneity in lung cancer. MiXCR, applied by TCRdb to the 5' RACE reads, yields one record per CDR3 protein. The table lists 60,000 or so distinct CDR3 sequences, under 7.5% of them singletons. This clonotype was observed at least ten times. Time point indicated: sample taken at primary tumor resection. Trimming removed 0 bases at V and 4 bases at J, with 10 bases between. The CDR3 extends over 15 amino acids. Germline V gene data show CDR1 as MNHEY and CDR2 as SVGAGI. V usage is TRBV6-5 and J usage is TRBJ1-5; tentative D call: TRBD1 (6 bases). The receptor's source is a female donor with early-stage non-small cell lung cancer. The sequencing used PBMCs, collected at surgery. In DNA, the CDR3 is TGTGCCAGCAGTTACTCGTACAGGGCAAATCAGCCCCAGCATTTT. Its protein product is CASSYSYRANQPQHF.